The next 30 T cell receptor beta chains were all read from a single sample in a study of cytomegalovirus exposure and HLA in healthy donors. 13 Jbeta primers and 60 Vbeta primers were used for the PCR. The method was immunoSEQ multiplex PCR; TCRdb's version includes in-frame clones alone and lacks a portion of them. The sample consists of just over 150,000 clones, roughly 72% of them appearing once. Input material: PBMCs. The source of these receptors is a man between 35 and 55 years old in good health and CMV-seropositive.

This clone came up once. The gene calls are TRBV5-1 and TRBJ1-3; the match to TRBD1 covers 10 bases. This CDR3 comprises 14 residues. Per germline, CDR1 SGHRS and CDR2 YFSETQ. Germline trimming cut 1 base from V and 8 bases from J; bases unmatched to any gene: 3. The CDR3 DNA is TGCGCCAGCAGCTTGCGACAGGGGGCGGACACCATATATTTT. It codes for CASSLRQGADTIYF.

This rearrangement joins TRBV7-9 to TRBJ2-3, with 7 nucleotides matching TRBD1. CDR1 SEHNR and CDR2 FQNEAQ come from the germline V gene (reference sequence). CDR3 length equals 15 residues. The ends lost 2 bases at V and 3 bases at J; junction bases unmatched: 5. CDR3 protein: CASSLRGQITDTQYF. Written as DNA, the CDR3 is TGTGCCAGCAGCTTACGGGGACAGATTACAGATACGCAGTATTTT.

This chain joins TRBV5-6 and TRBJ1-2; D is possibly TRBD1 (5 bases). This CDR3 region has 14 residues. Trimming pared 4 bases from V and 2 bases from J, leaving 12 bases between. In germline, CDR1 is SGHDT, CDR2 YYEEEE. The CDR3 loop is CASSELWGNYGYTF. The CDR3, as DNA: TGTGCCAGCAGCGAACTCTGGGGCAACTATGGCTACACCTTC.

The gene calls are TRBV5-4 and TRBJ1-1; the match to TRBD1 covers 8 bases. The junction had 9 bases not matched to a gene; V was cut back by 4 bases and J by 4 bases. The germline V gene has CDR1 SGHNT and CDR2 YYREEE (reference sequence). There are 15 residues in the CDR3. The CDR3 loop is CASSARTGLGTEAFF. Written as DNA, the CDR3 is TGTGCCAGCAGCGCCCGGACAGGGTTGGGCACTGAAGCTTTCTTT.

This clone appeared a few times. CDR3 amino acids: CASSLYEGYNSPLHF. CDR3 DNA sequence: TGTGCCAGCAGCTTGTATGAGGGCTATAATTCACCCCTCCACTTT. The chain employs TRBV5-4 and TRBJ1-6, with no clear D. The CDR3 has 15 residues. Trimming shortened V by 1 base and J by 3 bases, and 8 bases separated the two germline ends. CDR1 is SGHNT, CDR2 YYREEE, per germline (reference sequence).

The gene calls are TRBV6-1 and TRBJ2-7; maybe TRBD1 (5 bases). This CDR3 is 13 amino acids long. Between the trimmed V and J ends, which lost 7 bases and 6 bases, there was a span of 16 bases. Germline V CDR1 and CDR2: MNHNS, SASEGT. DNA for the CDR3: TGTGCCAGCACCGAAGGGGTTGTCGGCGAGCAGTACTTC. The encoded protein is CASTEGVVGEQYF.

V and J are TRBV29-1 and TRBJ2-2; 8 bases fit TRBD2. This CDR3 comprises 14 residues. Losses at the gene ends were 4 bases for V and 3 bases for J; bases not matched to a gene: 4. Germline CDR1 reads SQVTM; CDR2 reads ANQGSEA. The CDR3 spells CSVVTGGDTGELFF. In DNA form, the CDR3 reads TGCAGCGTTGTAACGGGGGGGGACACCGGGGAGCTGTTTTTT.

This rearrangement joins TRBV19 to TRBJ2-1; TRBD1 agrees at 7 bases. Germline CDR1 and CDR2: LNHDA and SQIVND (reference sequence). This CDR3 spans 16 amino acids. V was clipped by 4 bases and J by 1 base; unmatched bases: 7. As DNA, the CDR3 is TGTGCCAGTAGTAAGCGACAGGGATTATCCTACAATGAGCAGTTCTTC. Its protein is CASSKRQGLSYNEQFF.

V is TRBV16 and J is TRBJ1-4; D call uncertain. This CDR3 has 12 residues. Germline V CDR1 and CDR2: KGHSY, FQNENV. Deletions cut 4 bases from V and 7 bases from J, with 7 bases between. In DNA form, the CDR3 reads TGTGCCAGCAGCCCCGGCGGTGAAAAACTGTTTTTT. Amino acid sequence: CASSPGGEKLFF.

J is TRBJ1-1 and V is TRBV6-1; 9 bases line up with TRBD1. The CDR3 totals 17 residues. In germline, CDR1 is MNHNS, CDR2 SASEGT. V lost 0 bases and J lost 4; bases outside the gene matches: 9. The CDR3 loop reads CASSEAPQGARGTEAFF. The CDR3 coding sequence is TGTGCCAGCAGTGAAGCTCCACAGGGGGCGCGGGGCACTGAAGCTTTCTTT.

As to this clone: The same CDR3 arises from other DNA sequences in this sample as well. The CDR3 DNA follows: TGTGCCAGTACCGCGGGACAGTTTCACAACCAGCCCCAGCATTTT. Translation: CASTAGQFHNQPQHF. The V call is TRBV19, the J call TRBJ1-5, with 7 positions matching TRBD1. The CDR3 covers 15 residues. J lost 7 bases, V lost 7 bases, and 13 bases had no gene match. In germline, CDR1 is LNHDA, CDR2 SQIVND (reference sequence).

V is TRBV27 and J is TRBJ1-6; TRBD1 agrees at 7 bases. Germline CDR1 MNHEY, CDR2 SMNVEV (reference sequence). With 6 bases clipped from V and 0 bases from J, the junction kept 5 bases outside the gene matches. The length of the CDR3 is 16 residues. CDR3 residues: CASSRGQPSYNSPLHF. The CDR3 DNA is TGTGCCAGCAGCCGGGGACAGCCCTCCTATAATTCACCCCTCCACTTT.

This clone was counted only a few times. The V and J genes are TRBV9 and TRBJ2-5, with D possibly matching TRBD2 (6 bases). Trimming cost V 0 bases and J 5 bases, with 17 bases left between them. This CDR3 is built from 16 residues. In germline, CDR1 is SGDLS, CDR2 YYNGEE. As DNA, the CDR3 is TGTGCCAGCAGCGTAGCTGGGGGAAGCGGGCGGGAGACCCAGTACTTC. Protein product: CASSVAGGSGRETQYF.

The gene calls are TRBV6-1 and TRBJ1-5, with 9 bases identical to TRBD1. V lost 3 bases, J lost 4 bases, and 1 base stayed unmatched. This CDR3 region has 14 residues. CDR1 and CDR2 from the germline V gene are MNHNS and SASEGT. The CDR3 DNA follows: TGTGCCAGCAGTGACGGACAGGGGAATCAGCCCCAGCATTTT. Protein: CASSDGQGNQPQHF.

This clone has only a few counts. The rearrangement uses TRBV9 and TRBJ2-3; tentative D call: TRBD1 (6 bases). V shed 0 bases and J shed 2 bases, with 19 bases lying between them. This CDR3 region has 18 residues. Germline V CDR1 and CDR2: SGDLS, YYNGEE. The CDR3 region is CASSVGGGRTTPTDTQYF. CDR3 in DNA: TGTGCCAGCAGCGTAGGAGGGGGTCGGACAACCCCCACAGATACGCAGTATTTT. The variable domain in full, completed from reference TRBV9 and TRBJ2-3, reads DSGVTQTPKHLITATGQRVTLRCSPRSGDLSVYWYQQSLDQGLQFLIQYYNGEERAKGNILERFSAQQFPDLHSELNLSSLELGDSALYFCASSVGGGRTTPTDTQYFGPGTRLTVL.

CDR3 nucleotides: TGTGCCAGCACCGTTGGGGCAGCGAATAACTATGGCTACACCTTC. Its protein is CASTVGAANNYGYTF. V usage is TRBV11-2 and J usage is TRBJ1-2; D perhaps matches TRBD1 (5 bases). There are 15 residues in the CDR3. Between the trimmed V and J ends, which lost 7 bases and 1 base, there was a span of 16 bases. The V gene's germline CDR1 is SGHAT and CDR2 FQNNGV.

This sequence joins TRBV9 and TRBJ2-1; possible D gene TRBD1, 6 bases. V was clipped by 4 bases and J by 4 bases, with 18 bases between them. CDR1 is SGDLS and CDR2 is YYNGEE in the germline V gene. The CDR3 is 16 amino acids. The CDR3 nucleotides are TGTGCCAGCAGCCCCCGCACAGGGCTGCAGTACAATGAGCAGTTCTTC. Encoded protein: CASSPRTGLQYNEQFF.

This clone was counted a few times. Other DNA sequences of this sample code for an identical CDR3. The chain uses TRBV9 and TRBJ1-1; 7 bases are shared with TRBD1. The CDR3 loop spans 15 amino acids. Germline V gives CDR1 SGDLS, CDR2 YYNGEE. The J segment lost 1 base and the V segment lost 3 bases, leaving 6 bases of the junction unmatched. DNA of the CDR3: TGTGCCAGCAGCGCCCGACAGGGCGGGAACACTGAAGCTTTCTTT. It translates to CASSARQGGNTEAFF.

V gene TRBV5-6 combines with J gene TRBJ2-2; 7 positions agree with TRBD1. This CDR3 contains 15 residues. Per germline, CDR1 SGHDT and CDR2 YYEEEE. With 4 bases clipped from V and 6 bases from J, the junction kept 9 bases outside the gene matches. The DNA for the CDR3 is TGTGCCAGCAGCCCCGGGGTGAGGGGGCCCGGGGAGCTGTTTTTT. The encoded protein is CASSPGVRGPGELFF.

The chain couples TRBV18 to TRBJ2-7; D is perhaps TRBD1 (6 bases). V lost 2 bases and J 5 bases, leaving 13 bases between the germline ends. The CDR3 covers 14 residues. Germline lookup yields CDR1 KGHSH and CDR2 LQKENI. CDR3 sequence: CASSPTTGRDEQYF. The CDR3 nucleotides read TGTGCCAGCTCACCAACAACAGGGAGAGACGAGCAGTACTTC.

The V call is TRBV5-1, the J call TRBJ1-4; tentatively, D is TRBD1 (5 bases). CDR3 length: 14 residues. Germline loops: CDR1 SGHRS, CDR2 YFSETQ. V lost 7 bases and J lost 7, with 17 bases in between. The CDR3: CASSQGLEGEKLFF. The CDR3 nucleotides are TGCGCCAGCTCGCAGGGACTAGAAGGTGAAAAACTGTTTTTT.

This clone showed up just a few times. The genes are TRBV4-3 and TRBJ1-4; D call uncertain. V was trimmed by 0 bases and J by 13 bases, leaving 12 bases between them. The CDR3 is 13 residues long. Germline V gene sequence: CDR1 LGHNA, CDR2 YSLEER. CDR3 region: CASSQDGETRLFF. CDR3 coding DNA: TGCGCCAGCAGCCAAGACGGCGAGACTAGACTGTTTTTT.

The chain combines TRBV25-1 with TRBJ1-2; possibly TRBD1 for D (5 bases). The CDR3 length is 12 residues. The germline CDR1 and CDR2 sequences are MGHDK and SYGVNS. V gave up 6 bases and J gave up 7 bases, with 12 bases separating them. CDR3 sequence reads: CASRAGGFGYTF. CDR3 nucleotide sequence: TGTGCCAGCAGGGCGGGGGGGTTTGGCTACACCTTC.

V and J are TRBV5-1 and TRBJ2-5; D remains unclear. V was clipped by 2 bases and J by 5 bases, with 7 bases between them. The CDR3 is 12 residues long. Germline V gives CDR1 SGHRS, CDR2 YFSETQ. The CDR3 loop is CASSLYKETQYF. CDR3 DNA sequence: TGCGCCAGCAGCTTATACAAGGAGACCCAGTACTTC.

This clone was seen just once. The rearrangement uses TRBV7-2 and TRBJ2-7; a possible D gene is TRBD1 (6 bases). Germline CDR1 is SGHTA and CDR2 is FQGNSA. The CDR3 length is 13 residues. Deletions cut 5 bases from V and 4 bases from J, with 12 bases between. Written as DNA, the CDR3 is TGTGCCAGCAGCCTCCCACAGGGATACGAGCAGTACTTC. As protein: CASSLPQGYEQYF.

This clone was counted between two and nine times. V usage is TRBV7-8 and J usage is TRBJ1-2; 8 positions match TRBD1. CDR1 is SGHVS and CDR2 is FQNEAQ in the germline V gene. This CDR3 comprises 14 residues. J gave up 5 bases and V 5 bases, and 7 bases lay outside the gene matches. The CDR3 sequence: CASSAGQVAYGYTF. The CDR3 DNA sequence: TGTGCCAGCAGCGCGGGACAGGTTGCTTATGGCTACACCTTC.

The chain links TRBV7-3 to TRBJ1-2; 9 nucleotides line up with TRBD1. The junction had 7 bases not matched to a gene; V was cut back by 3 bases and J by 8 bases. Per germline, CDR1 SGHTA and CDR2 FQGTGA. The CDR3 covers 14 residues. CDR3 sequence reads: CASSLGTGSGGYTF. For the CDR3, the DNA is TGTGCCAGCAGCTTGGGGACAGGGAGTGGCGGCTACACCTTC.

The CDR3 nucleotides read TGTGCCAGCAGCAGGGGGCAGGATCAGCCCCAGCATTTT. Translation: CASSRGQDQPQHF. The rearrangement links TRBV6-6 to TRBJ1-5; 8 bases align to TRBD1. V trimming: 6 bases; J trimming: 5 bases; junction bases outside the gene matches: 3. This CDR3 is built from 13 residues. Germline lookup yields CDR1 MNHNY and CDR2 SVGAGI (reference sequence).

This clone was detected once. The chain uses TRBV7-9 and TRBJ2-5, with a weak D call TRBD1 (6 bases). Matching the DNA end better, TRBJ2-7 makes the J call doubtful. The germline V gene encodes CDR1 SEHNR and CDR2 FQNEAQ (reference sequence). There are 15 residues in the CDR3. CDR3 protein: CASSQGQISSYEQYF. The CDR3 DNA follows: TGTGCCAGCAGCCAAGGACAGATATCGTCCTACGAGCAGTACTTC.

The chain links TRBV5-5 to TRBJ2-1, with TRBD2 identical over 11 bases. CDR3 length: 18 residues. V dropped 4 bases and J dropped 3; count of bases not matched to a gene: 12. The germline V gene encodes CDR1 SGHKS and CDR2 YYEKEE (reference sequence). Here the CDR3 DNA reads TGTGCCAGCAGCAATAGCGGGGGGGCCTTCCCATTCTACAATGAGCAGTTCTTC. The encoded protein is CASSNSGGAFPFYNEQFF. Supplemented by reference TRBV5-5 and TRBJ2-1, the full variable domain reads DAGVTQSPTHLIKTRGQQVTLRCSPISGHKSVSWYQQVLGQGPQFIFQYYEKEERGRGNFPDRFSARQFPNYSSELNVNALLLGDSALYLCASSNSGGAFPFYNEQFFGPGTRLTVL.